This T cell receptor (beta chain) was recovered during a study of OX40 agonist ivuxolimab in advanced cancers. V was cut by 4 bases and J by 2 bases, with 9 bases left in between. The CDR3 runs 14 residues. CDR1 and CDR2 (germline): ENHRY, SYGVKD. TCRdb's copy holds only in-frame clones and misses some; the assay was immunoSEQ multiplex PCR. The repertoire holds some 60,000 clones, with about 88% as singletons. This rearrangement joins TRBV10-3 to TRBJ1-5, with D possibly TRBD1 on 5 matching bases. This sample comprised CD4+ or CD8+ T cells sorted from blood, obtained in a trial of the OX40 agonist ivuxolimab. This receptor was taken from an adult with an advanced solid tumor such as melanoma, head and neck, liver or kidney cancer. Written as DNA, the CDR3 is TGTGCCATCAGTGGCCAGGGAGGCAATCAGCCCCAGCATTTT. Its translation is CAISGQGGNQPQHF.